The 5 T cell receptor beta chains given below trace back to one sample, sequenced in a study of T cells in women clearing cervical HPV infection. Method: immunoSEQ multiplex PCR; TCRdb's copy keeps in-frame clones and lacks some. The sample holds about 22,000 clones. The specimen sequenced was blood buffy coat. The receptors derive from a woman between 18 and 75 years old with a cervical HPV16 infection that either progressed to CIN3+ or cleared (not recorded which).

Points on this clone: The read ends 3 residues shy of where the CDR3 ends; the end is completed using the germline J gene. V is TRBV29-1 and J is TRBJ2-7; 12 bases are a match to TRBD2. J lost 5 bases, V lost 5 bases, and 4 bases had no gene match. This CDR3 has 13 amino acids. Looked up from germline, CDR1 is SQVTM and CDR2 is ANQGSEA. The DNA read from the CDR3 is TGCAGCGTTAAACTAGCGGGAGGCAACGAG. Its protein is CSVKLAGGNE. From start to end, the CDR3 is CSVKLAGGNEQYF.

CDR3 residues: CSAKNPSGITYEQYF. The sequenced part of the CDR3 DNA is TGCAGTGCCAAAAACCCTAGCGGGATCACCTACGAG. The chain joins TRBV20-1 to TRBJ2-7, with 9 nucleotides matching TRBD2. The DNA ends 3 residues before the CDR3 does, and the rest of the CDR3 is filled in from the germline J gene. The CDR3 is 15 amino acids. Germline CDR1 is DFQATT and CDR2 is SNEGSKA (reference sequence). Unmatched junction bases numbered 11, after V lost 6 bases and J lost 2 bases.

Points on this clone: From the germline J gene comes the end of the CDR3, since the read stops 3 residues before it. This sequence joins TRBV5-1 and TRBJ2-6, with TRBD1 as a possible D gene (5 bases). This CDR3 region has 16 residues. Trimming stripped 0 bases from V and 4 bases from J, with 11 bases between. Germline V CDR1 and CDR2: SGHRS, YFSETQ. CDR3 bases read: TGCGCCAGCAGCTTGGTAGGGGTAGTGGGGGCCAACGTC. This translates into CASSLVGVVGANV. The CDR3 reads in full as CASSLVGVVGANVLTF. Variable domain in full (rest from reference TRBV5-1 and TRBJ2-6): KAGVTQTPRYLIKTRGQQVTLSCSPISGHRSVSWYQQTPGQGLQFLFEYFSETQRNKGNFPGRFSGRQFSNSRSEMNVSTLELGDSALYLCASSLVGVVGANVLTFGAGSRLTVL.

About this clone itself: Read sequence stops 3 residues before the CDR3 end, and the germline J gene provides the missing end. The rearrangement links TRBV10-1 to TRBJ2-3; possible D gene TRBD1, 7 bases. The CDR3 has 18 amino acids. Germline V CDR1 and CDR2: WNHNN, SYGVQD (reference sequence). Deletions cut 0 bases from V and 4 bases from J, with 20 bases between. CDR3 sequence reads: CASSESPGGGGGPDTQYF. The sequenced CDR3 bases are TGCGCCAGCAGTGAGTCGCCGGGCGGAGGGGGCGGACCAGATACG.

Regarding this clone: The read ends 3 residues shy of where the CDR3 ends; the end is completed using the germline J gene. The chain is built from TRBV6-1 and TRBJ2-7; no definite D call. The CDR3 runs 14 residues. Germline V lookup: CDR1 MNHNS, CDR2 SASEGT. The ends were cut back, 1 base at V and 4 bases at J, with 11 bases in the middle. The sequenced CDR3 bases are TGTGCCAGCAGTGAAGGAGGCAGACTTTACGAG. Protein sequence: CASSEGGRLYE. The full CDR3 reads CASSEGGRLYEQYF.